This TCR beta chain was captured in a study of T cell responses to AZD1222 COVID-19 vaccine. Study-level points and caveats: Donors skewed white British and female; clonal diversity was possibly underestimated.

Concerning this clone: Its matching antigen is unknown.

Measured with immunoSEQ multiplex PCR; TCRdb has only the in-frame clones, and not every one. The table records 79,000 or so clones, approximately 89% of them present only once. This CDR3 has 15 residues. This receptor was taken from an adult who received the AZD1222 COVID-19 vaccine. The V and J genes are TRBV21-1 and TRBJ2-1; TRBD2, as called in the table, went unchecked against the DNA. TRBV21-1 is labeled a pseudogene. The sample in question was peripheral blood, obtained 28 days after the second AZD1222 dose. The CDR3 bases are TGTGCCAGCAGCAAAGTGGGACTAGCGGGGGACCTGCAGTTCTTC. Its protein is CASSKVGLAGDLQFF.